This T cell receptor beta chain is from a study of blood T cell repertoires in COVID-19. Study-level information: In each case, the material was cDNA or gDNA derived from T cells, B-cell-depleted T cells, or PBMCs.

This CDR3 spans 13 amino acids. With 6 bases removed from V and 4 bases from J, the gap between germline ends came to 9 bases. Germline V gives CDR1 LNHDA, CDR2 SQIVND (reference sequence). Using immunoSEQ multiplex PCR, the repertoire was profiled, and TCRdb retains in-frame clones only, with some absent. This table holds a few hundred thousand clones, 85% found once. The chain carries TRBV19 and TRBJ2-2; D gene unclear. The TCR originated in a woman aged 18-29 years with acute or convalescent COVID-19. Sequenced input: peripheral blood. CDR3 sequence (DNA): TGTGCCAGTAGCCCGCGAGGCACCGGGGAGCTGTTTTTT. Its translation is CASSPRGTGELFF.